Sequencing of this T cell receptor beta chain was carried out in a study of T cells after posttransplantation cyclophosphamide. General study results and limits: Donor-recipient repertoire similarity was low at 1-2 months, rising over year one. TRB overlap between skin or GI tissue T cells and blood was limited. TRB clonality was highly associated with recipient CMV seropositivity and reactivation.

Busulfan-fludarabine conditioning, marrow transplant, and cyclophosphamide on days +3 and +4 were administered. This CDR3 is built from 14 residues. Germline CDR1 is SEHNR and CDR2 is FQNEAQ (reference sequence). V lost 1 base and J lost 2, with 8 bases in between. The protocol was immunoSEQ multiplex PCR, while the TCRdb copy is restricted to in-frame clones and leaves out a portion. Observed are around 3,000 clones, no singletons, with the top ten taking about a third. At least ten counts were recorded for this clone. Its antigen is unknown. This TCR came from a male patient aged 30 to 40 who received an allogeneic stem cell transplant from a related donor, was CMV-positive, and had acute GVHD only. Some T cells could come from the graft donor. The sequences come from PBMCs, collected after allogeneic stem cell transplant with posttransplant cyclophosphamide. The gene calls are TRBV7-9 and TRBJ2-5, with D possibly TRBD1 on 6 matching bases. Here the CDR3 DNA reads TGTGCCAGCAGCTTAGGGACAGCACAAGAGACCCAGTACTTC. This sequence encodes CASSLGTAQETQYF.